Listed below are T cell receptor beta chains from one sample, sequenced in a study of prognosis after radiotherapy for stage I lung cancer. From the multiplex PCR reads, TCRdb called clonotypes with MiXCR, one entry per CDR3 protein. Here the sample spans roughly 14,000 distinct CDR3 sequences, roughly 31% being singletons. The source was PBMCs, collected before or after stereotactic body radiation therapy (not recorded which). The source of these receptors is a donor of 50 years or more with non-small cell lung cancer. Both conserved end residues are part of each CDR3. The D gene is left open where the match is weak. Clone size is given for some rows only: seen once, a few or many times, or a class if the clone is expanded.

d_call,j_call,clone_size,v_call,cdr3_nt,cdr3_aa
NA,TRBJ1-2,medium-sized,TRBV11-2,TGTGCCAGCAGCTTAGGGGTAGGGGAGGACGGCTACACCTTC,CASSLGVGEDGYTF
TRBD1,TRBJ2-7,many,TRBV4-1,TGCGCCAGCAGCCCGGCAGGGGGCACGAACGAGCAGTACTTC,CASSPAGGTNEQYF
NA,TRBJ1-5,many,TRBV20-1,TGCAGTGCTAGGAGGGTTGGCAATCAGCCCCAGCATTTT,CSARRVGNQPQHF
TRBD1,TRBJ2-5,many,TRBV6-1,TGTGCCAGCAGCAACCCGGGACAGCGGGAGACCCAGTACTTC,CASSNPGQRETQYF
NA,TRBJ1-4,many,TRBV27,TGTGCCAGCAGTTTAAGGCGCGCAACTAATGAAAAACTGTTTTTT,CASSLRRATNEKLFF
TRBD1,TRBJ1-2,NA,TRBV7-8,TGTACCAGCAGCAGGGACCGGGACAGGGGAGATGGCTGCACCTTC,CTSSRDRDRGDGCTF
NA,TRBJ2-1,many,TRBV6-5,TGTGCCAGCAGTTACTCTTTGGTCTACAATGAGCAGTTCTTC,CASSYSLVYNEQFF
TRBD1,TRBJ2-1,NA,TRBV28,TGTGCCAGCAGTTTATGGGGCTCAAACAGGGGGACACACAATGAGCAGTTCTTC,CASSLWGSNRGTHNEQFF
NA,TRBJ1-3,many,TRBV6-1,TGTGCCAGCAGCGGACACTCTGGAAACACCATATATTTT,CASSGHSGNTIYF
NA,TRBJ2-6,medium-sized,TRBV19,TGTGCCAGTAGGTATGGGGCCAACGTCCTGACTTTC,CASRYGANVLTF
NA,TRBJ2-5,NA,TRBV27,TGTGCCAGCAGTGGTGAGACCCAGTACTTC,CASSGETQYF
NA,TRBJ1-1,many,TRBV19,TGTGCCAGTAGTATAGTTCTGTTGAACACTGAAGCTTTCTTT,CASSIVLLNTEAFF
NA,TRBJ2-5,NA,TRBV24-1,TGTGCCAACAGTGACCAGGCAGGGGGGGTGGAGACACAGTACTTC,CANSDQAGGVETQYF
TRBD2,TRBJ2-1,once,TRBV6-5,TGTGCCAGCAGTTCTGTACTAGCGGCTAGGGAGCAGTTCTTC,CASSSVLAAREQFF
NA,TRBJ1-3,many,TRBV10-2,TGCGCCAGCAGACCGGGACCGAACTCTGGAAACACCATATATTTT,CASRPGPNSGNTIYF
NA,TRBJ2-3,many,TRBV19,TGTGCCAGTAGTATAGGCAGGGAGGATACGCAGTATTTT,CASSIGREDTQYF
TRBD1,TRBJ2-7,many,TRBV4-1,TGCGCCAGCAGCCAACGTGCCATCGGACAGGGCGTGAGCGAGCAGTACTTC,CASSQRAIGQGVSEQYF
TRBD1,TRBJ2-6,medium-sized,TRBV20-1,TGCAGTGCCATTCTCGGACAGGGGGCACGTAGCTCTGGGGCCAACGTCCTGACTTTC,CSAILGQGARSSGANVLTF
NA,TRBJ2-5,many,TRBV6-1,TGTGCCAGCAGTCCGGAGGGTACAGTGCTCCAAGAGACCCAGTACTTC,CASSPEGTVLQETQYF
TRBD2,TRBJ2-7,many,TRBV4-3,TGCGCCAGCAGCCAAGATCCCCTAGCGGGAGGGCCGATGAACGAGCAGTACTTC,CASSQDPLAGGPMNEQYF
TRBD1,TRBJ2-7,many,TRBV6-8,TGTGCCAGCAGTTACCGCTCCGGGACAGGGGGCTACGAGCAGTACTTC,CASSYRSGTGGYEQYF
NA,TRBJ2-1,NA,TRBV6-1,TGTGCCCAGGAGGGGGTAGGGTCTGGTGAGCAGTTCTTC,CAQEGVGSGEQFF
NA,TRBJ1-2,NA,TRBV7-9,TGTGCCAGCAGCGGCCAGTCTATACACACCTATGGCTACACCTTC,CASSGQSIHTYGYTF
NA,TRBJ2-1,medium-sized,TRBV12-3/TRBV12-4,TGTGCCAGCAGGGCCCCTGACAGGCTGGAGCAGTTCTTC,CASRAPDRLEQFF
NA,TRBJ1-4,many,TRBV5-6,TGTGCCAGCAGCTTGGTTTCAACAGGGAATGAAAAACTGTTTTTT,CASSLVSTGNEKLFF
NA,TRBJ1-1,many,TRBV29-1,TGCAGCGTTCACGGGGGCCCCACTGAAGCTTTCTTT,CSVHGGPTEAFF
NA,TRBJ2-7,many,TRBV14,TGTGCCAGCAGCCAAGCCAGCGGGCGAGGCTACGAGCAGTACTTC,CASSQASGRGYEQYF
TRBD2,TRBJ2-5,many,TRBV28,TGTGCCAGCAGTTTAACCCCATCAGGCGGGAGGGTTCGGGAGACCCAGTACTTC,CASSLTPSGGRVRETQYF
NA,TRBJ2-7,many,TRBV6-1,TGTGCCAGCAGAGACTCCGGGACTCCCTCCTACGAGCAGTACTTC,CASRDSGTPSYEQYF
NA,TRBJ1-1,many,TRBV28,TGTGCCAGCAGTTTCAACACTGAAGCTTTCTTT,CASSFNTEAFF
TRBD1,TRBJ1-2,once,TRBV6-9,TGTGCCAGCAGTTCCCCGACAGGGCGAGGGGGTGGCTACACCTTC,CASSSPTGRGGGYTF
TRBD2,TRBJ2-7,many,TRBV28,TGTGCCAGCAGTCCTAGGACGACTCTAGCGGGGTTTTACGAGCAGTACTTC,CASSPRTTLAGFYEQYF
TRBD2,TRBJ2-1,medium-sized,TRBV7-2,TGTGCCAGCAGCTTAGCGGCGGGAGGGCGAACCGGTGAGCAGTTCTTC,CASSLAAGGRTGEQFF
TRBD1,TRBJ2-3,NA,TRBV30,TGTGCATGGAGTGGGGACAGGGACACAGATACGCAGAATTTT,CAWSGDRDTDTQNF
NA,TRBJ2-1,medium-sized,TRBV7-6,TGTGCCAGCAGCACGGCCTACCTCTCCTACAATGAGCAGTTCTTC,CASSTAYLSYNEQFF
NA,TRBJ2-2,many,TRBV7-7,TGTGCCAGCAGCTTTGAGCTGGGGAGCACCGGGGAGCTGTTTTTT,CASSFELGSTGELFF
NA,TRBJ2-3,many,TRBV27,TGTGCCAGCAGTTTAGCAGGGGGGACAGTAGGAGATACGCAGTATTTT,CASSLAGGTVGDTQYF
NA,TRBJ1-1,many,TRBV7-9,TGTGCCAGCAGCCTCGGGAGGGGGGTGAACACTGAAGCTTTCTTT,CASSLGRGVNTEAFF
NA,TRBJ1-5,many,TRBV29-1,TGCAGCGTCGCCCGACACAGGTCCCTGGCGGGCAATCAGCCCCAGCATTTT,CSVARHRSLAGNQPQHF
NA,TRBJ2-1,many,TRBV20-1,TGCAGTGCTAGAGATGGTACTAGCTTAGCCTACAATGAGCAGTTCTTC,CSARDGTSLAYNEQFF
NA,TRBJ1-4,many,TRBV4-3,TGCGCCAGCAGCCAAGATCTTTACAGTAATAATGAAAAACTGTTTTTT,CASSQDLYSNNEKLFF
TRBD1,TRBJ1-1,many,TRBV20-1,TGCAGTGCTACAGGGGGCGCGGCAGCTTTCTTT,CSATGGAAAFF
NA,TRBJ2-7,many,TRBV20-1,TGCAGTGCTAGCGGGCCATCAGGGATCCACGAGCAGTACTTC,CSASGPSGIHEQYF
NA,TRBJ2-7,NA,TRBV5-1,TGCGCCAGCAGCACGGGAATAGCGGAGGATGCCTACGAGCAGTACTTC,CASSTGIAEDAYEQYF
NA,TRBJ2-5,many,TRBV30,TGTGCCTGGAGTGTACGGGGCGCGGGGTACTTC,CAWSVRGAGYF
TRBD2,TRBJ2-5,many,TRBV5-1,TGCGCCAGCAGCTACGGGACTAGCGGCCAAGAGACCCAGTACTTC,CASSYGTSGQETQYF
TRBD2,TRBJ2-5,NA,TRBV4-1,TGCGCCATTAGCCCCAACAAGGGCGCGGGAGGGCAAGAGACCCAGTACTTC,CAISPNKGAGGQETQYF
NA,TRBJ2-7,many,TRBV18,TGTGCCAGCTCACCTTCTGGGACCTACGAGCAGTACTTC,CASSPSGTYEQYF
TRBD1,TRBJ1-1,many,TRBV19,TGTGCCAGTACAAGGACAGGTAACACTGAAGCTTTCTTT,CASTRTGNTEAFF
TRBD2,TRBJ2-1,many,TRBV28,TGTGCCAGCGAACCTTCGGGGGGGTTCGATGAGCAGTTCTTC,CASEPSGGFDEQFF